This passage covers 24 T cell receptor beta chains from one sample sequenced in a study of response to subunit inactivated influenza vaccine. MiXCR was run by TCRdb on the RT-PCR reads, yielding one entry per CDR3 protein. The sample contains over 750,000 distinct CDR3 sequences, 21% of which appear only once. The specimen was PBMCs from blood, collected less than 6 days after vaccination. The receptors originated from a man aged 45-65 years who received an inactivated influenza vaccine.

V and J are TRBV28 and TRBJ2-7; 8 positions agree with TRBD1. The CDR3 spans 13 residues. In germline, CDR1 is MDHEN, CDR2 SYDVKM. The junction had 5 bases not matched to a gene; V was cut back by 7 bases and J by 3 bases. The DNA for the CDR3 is TGTGCCAGCAATCCAGGACAGGGCTACGAGCAGTACTTC. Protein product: CASNPGQGYEQYF.

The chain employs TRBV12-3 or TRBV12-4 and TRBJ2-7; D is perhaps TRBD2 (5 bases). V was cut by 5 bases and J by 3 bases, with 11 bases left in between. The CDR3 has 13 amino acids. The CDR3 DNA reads TGTGCCAGCAGTGATAACCGGGACTACGAGCAGTACTTC. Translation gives CASSDNRDYEQYF.

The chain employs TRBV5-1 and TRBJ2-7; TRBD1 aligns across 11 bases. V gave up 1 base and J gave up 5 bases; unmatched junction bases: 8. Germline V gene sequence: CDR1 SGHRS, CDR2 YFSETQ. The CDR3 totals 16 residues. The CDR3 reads CASSLTGTGGINEQYF. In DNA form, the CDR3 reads TGCGCCAGCAGCTTGACTGGGACAGGGGGTATCAACGAGCAGTACTTC.

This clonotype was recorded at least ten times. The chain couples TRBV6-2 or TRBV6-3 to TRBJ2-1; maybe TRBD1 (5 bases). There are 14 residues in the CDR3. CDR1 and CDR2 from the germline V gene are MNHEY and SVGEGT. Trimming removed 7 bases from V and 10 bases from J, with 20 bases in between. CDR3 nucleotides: TGTGCCAGCAAGCTGATACAGGAGTTCAGGGAGCAGTTCTTC. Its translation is CASKLIQEFREQFF.

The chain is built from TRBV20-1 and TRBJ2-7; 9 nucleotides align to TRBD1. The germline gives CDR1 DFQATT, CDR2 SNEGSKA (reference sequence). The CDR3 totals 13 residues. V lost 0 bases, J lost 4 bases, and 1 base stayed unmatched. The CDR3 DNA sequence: TGCAGTGCTAGAGAGACAGGGGGTTACGAGCAGTACTTC. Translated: CSARETGGYEQYF.

CDR3 sequence: CASSQGTSGEEQYF. DNA of the CDR3: TGCGCCAGCAGCCAGGGGACTAGCGGGGAGGAGCAGTACTTC. This chain links TRBV5-1 with TRBJ2-7, with TRBD2 matching over 13 bases. The CDR3 spans 14 residues. The germline V gene has CDR1 SGHRS and CDR2 YFSETQ. V lost 4 bases and J lost 7; bases outside the gene matches: 5.

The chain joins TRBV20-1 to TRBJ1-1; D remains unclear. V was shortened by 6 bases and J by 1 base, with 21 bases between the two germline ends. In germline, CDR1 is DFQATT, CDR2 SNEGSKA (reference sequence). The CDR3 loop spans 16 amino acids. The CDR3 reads CSALSRGRSANTEAFF. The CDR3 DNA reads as TGCAGTGCCCTCTCCCGTGGAAGGTCAGCGAACACTGAAGCTTTCTTT.

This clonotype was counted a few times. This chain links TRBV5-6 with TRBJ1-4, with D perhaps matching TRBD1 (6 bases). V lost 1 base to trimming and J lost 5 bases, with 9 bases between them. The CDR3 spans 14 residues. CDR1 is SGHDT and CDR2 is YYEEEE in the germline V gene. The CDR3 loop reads CASSLYQGNEKLFF. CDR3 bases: TGTGCCAGCAGCTTGTACCAGGGGAATGAAAAACTGTTTTTT.

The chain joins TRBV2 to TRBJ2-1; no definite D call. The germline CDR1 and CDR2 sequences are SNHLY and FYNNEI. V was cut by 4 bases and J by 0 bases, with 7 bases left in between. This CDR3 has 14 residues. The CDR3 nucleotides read TGTGCCAGCAGTGTTGAGAGCTCCTACAATGAGCAGTTCTTC. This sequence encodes CASSVESSYNEQFF.

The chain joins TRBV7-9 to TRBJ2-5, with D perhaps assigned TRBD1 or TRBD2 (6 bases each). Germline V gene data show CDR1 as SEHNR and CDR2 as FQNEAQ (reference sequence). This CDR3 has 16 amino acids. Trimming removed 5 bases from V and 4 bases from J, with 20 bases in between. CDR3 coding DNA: TGTGCCAGCAGCATCATCCGTTCGGGGGCGGGAGAGACCCAGTACTTC. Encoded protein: CASSIIRSGAGETQYF.

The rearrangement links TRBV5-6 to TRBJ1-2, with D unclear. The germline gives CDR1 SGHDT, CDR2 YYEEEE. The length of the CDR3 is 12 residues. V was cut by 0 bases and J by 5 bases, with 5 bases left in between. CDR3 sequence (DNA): TGTGCCAGCAGCTTGGCGCTATATGGCTACACCTTC. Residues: CASSLALYGYTF.

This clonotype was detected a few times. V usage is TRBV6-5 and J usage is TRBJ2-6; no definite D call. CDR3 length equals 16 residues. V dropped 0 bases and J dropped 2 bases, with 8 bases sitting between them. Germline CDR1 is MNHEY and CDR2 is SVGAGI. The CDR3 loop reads CASSYSDDPGANVLTF. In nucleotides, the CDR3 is TGTGCCAGCAGTTACTCTGACGATCCTGGGGCCAACGTCCTGACTTTC.

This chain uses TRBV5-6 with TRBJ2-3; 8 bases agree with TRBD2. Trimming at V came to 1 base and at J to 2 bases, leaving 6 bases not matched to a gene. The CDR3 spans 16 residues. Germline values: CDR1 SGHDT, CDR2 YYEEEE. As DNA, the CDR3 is TGTGCCAGCAGCTTGCCAGCGGGGGAATACACAGATACGCAGTATTTT. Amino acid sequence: CASSLPAGEYTDTQYF.

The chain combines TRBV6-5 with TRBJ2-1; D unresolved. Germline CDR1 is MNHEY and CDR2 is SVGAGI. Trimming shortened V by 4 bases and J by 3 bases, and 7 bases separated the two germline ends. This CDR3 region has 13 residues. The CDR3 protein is CASSLRFYNEQFF. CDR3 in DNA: TGTGCCAGCAGTTTGCGGTTCTACAATGAGCAGTTCTTC.

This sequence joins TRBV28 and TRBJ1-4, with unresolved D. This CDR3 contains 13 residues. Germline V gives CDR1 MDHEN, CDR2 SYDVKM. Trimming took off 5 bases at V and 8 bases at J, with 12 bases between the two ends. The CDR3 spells CASSGSLGEKLFF. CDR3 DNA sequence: TGTGCCAGCAGTGGGTCCTTAGGGGAAAAACTGTTTTTT.

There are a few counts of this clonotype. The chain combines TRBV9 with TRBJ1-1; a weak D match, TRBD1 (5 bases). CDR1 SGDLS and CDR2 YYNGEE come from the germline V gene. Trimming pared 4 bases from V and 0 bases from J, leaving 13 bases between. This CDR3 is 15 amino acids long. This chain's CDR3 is CASSPRWGMNTEAFF. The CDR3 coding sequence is TGTGCCAGCAGCCCACGGTGGGGGATGAACACTGAAGCTTTCTTT.

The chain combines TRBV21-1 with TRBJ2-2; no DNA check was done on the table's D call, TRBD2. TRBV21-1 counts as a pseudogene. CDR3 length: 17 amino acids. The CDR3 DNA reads TGTGCCAGCAGCAAAGTAGGCAGGACTAGCGTGACCGGGGAGCTGTTTTTT. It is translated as CASSKVGRTSVTGELFF.

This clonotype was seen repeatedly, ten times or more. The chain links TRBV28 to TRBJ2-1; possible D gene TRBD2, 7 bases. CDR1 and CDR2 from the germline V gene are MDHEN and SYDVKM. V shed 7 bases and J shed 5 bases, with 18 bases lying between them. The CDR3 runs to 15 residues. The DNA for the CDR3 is TGTGCCAGCATCCTAGGGGGGACTAACAACAATGAGCAGTTCTTC. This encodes CASILGGTNNNEQFF.

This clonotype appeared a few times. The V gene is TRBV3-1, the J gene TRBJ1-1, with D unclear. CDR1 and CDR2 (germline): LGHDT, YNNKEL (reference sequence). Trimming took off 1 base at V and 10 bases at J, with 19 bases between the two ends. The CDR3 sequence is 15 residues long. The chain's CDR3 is CASSQGSLGVSRAFF. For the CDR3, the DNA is TGTGCCAGCAGCCAAGGTTCCCTCGGGGTCTCGAGAGCTTTCTTT.

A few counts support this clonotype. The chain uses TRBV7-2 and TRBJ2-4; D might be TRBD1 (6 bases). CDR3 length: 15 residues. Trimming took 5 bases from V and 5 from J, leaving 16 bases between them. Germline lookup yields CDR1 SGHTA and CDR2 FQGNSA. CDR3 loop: CASSLYTGQQNIQYF. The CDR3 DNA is TGTGCCAGCAGCCTATACACAGGGCAGCAAAACATTCAGTACTTC.

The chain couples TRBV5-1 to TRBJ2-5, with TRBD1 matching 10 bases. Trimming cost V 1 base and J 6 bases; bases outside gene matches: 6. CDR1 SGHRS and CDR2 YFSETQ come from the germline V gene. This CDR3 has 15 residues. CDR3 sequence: CASSLTGTGAKTQYF. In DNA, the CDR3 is TGCGCCAGCAGCTTGACCGGGACAGGGGCGAAGACCCAGTACTTC.

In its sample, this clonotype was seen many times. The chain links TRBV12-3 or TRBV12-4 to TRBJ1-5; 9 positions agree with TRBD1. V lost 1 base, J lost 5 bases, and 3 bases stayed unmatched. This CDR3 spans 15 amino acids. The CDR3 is CASSLGGQGYQPQHF. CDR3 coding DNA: TGTGCCAGCAGTTTAGGCGGACAGGGGTATCAGCCCCAGCATTTT.

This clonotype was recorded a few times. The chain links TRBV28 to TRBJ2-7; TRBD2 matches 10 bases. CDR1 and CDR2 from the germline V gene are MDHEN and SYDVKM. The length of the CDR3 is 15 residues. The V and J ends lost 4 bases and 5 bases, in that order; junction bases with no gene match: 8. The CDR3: CASSSPASGSHEQYF. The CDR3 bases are TGTGCCAGCAGTTCCCCGGCTAGCGGGAGCCACGAGCAGTACTTC.

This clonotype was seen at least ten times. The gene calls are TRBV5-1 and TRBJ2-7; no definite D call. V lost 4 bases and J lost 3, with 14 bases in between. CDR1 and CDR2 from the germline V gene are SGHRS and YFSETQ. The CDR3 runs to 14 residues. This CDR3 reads CASSQGPTGYEQYF. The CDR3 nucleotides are TGCGCCAGCAGCCAAGGGCCCACCGGCTACGAGCAGTACTTC. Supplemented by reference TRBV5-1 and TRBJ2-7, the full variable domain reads KAGVTQTPRYLIKTRGQQVTLSCSPISGHRSVSWYQQTPGQGLQFLFEYFSETQRNKGNFPGRFSGRQFSNSRSEMNVSTLELGDSALYLCASSQGPTGYEQYFGPGTRLTVT.